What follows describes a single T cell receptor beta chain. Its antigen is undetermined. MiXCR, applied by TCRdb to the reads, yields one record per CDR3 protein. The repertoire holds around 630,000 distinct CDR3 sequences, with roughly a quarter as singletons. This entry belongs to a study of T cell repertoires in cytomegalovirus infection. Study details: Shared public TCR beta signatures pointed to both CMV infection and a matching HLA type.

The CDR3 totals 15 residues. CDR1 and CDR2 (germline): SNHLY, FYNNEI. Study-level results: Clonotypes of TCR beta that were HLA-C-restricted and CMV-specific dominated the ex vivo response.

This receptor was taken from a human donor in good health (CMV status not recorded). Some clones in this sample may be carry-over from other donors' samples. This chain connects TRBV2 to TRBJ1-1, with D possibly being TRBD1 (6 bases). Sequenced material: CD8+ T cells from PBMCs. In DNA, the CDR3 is TGTGTCAGGGGCAGGGGTTGGGGGTTGAACACTGAAGCTTTCTTT. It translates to CVRGRGWGLNTEAFF.